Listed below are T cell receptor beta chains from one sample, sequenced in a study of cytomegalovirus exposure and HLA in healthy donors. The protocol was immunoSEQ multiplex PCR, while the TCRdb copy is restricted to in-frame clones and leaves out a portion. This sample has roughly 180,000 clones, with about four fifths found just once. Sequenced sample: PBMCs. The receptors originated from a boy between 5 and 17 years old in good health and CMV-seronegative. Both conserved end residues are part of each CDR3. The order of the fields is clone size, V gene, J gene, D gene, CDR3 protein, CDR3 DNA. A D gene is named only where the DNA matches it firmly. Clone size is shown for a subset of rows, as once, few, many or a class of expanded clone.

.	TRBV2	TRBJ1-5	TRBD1	CASSGDRVRQPQHF	TGTGCCAGCAGTGGAGACAGGGTTCGTCAGCCCCAGCATTTT
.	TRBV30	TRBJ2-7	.	CAWSVGVGGEQYF	TGTGCCTGGAGTGTGGGGGTCGGGGGCGAGCAGTACTTC
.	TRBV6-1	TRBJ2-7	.	CASSATEDINEQYF	TGTGCCAGCAGTGCCACAGAGGACATTAACGAGCAGTACTTC
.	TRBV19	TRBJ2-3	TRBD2	CASSIPLAGAQYF	TGTGCCAGTAGTATACCTTTGGCGGGGGCGCAGTATTTT
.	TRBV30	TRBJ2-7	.	CAWTGADSYEQYF	TGTGCCTGGACAGGGGCTGATTCCTACGAGCAGTACTTC
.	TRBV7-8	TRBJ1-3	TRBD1	CASSPDRVLSGNTIYF	TGTGCCAGCAGCCCGGACAGGGTCCTTTCTGGAAACACCATATATTTT
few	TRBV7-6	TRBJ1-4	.	CASSSPPGQSLEEKLFF	TGTGCCAGCAGCTCACCCCCAGGACAGAGCCTCGAGGAAAAACTGTTTTTT
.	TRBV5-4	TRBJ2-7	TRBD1	CASSRQGHLFYEQYF	TGTGCCAGCAGCCGACAGGGCCATCTCTTTTACGAGCAGTACTTC
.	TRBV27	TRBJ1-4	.	CASSSSSRDREKLFF	TGTGCCAGCAGTTCATCTTCCAGGGATCGAGAAAAACTGTTTTTT
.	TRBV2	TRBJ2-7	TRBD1	CASNHRGPYEQYF	TGTGCCAGCAATCACAGGGGTCCCTACGAGCAGTACTTC
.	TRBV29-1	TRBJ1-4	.	CSASNSNNEKLFF	TGCAGCGCATCAAACAGTAATAATGAAAAACTGTTTTTT
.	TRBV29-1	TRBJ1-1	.	CSDRGGAWYTEAFF	TGCAGCGACAGAGGGGGGGCGTGGTACACTGAAGCTTTCTTT
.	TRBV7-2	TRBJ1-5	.	CASSTRRDNQPQHF	TGTGCCAGCAGCACTAGACGGGACAATCAGCCCCAGCATTTT
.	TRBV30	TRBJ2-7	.	CAWSGQGPYEQYF	TGTGCCTGGAGTGGGCAGGGGCCCTACGAGCAGTACTTC
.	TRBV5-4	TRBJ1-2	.	CASSPGRVGVVYGYTF	TGTGCCAGCAGCCCCGGGAGGGTCGGGGTGGTCTATGGCTACACCTTC
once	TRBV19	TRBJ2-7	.	CASSSEDTAYEQYF	TGTGCCAGTAGTAGTGAGGACACGGCCTACGAGCAGTACTTC
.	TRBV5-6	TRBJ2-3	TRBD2	CASSPGLAGGPSTDTQYF	TGTGCCAGCAGCCCCGGACTAGCGGGAGGGCCGAGCACAGATACGCAGTATTTT
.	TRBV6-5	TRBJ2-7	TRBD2	CASSQLAGGYEQYF	TGTGCCAGCAGTCAACTAGCGGGAGGCTACGAGCAGTACTTC
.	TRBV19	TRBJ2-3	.	CASSTGGHSTDTQYF	TGTGCCAGCTCGACCGGAGGCCATAGCACAGATACGCAGTATTTT
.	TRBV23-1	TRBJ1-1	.	CASRFSVRLEAFF	TGCGCCAGCAGATTTTCGGTGAGACTTGAAGCTTTCTTT
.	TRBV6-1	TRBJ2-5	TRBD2	CASRVAGGRETQYF	TGTGCCAGCAGAGTAGCGGGGGGCAGGGAGACCCAGTACTTC
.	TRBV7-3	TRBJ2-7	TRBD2	CASSLGTTYEQYF	TGTGCCAGCAGCCTCGGGACTACCTACGAGCAGTACTTC
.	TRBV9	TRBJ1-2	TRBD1	CASRGQGYDYGYTF	TGTGCCAGCAGGGGACAGGGTTATGACTATGGCTACACCTTC
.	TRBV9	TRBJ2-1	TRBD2	CASSVGALGTSNEQFF	TGTGCCAGCAGCGTAGGGGCGTTGGGGACTAGCAATGAGCAGTTCTTC
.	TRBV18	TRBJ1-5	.	CASSPGSRTESSNQPQHF	TGTGCCAGCTCACCAGGATCACGAACAGAGAGTAGCAATCAGCCCCAGCATTTT
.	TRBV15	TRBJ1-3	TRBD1	CATSRATGITGNTIYF	TGTGCCACCAGCAGAGCGACAGGGATCACGGGAAACACCATATATTTT
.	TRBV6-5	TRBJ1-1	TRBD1	CASSWTGGRDTEAFF	TGTGCCAGCAGTTGGACAGGGGGCAGGGACACTGAAGCTTTCTTT
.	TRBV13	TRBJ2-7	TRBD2	CASSGPAGGPHEQYF	TGTGCCAGCAGCGGCCCAGCGGGAGGGCCCCACGAGCAGTACTTC
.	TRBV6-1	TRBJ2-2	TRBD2	CASSGTSGSIGELFF	TGTGCCAGCAGCGGGACTAGCGGGAGTATCGGGGAGCTGTTTTTT
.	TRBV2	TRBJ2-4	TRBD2	CASTAGTSKNIQYF	TGTGCCAGCACCGCCGGGACTAGCAAAAACATTCAGTACTTC
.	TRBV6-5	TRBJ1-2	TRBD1	CASSWDSNGYTF	TGTGCCAGCAGTTGGGACAGTAATGGCTACACCTTC
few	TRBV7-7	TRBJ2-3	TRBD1	CASSGQVLDTQYF	TGTGCTAGCAGCGGACAGGTCCTAGATACGCAGTATTTT
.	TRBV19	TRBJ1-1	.	CASLAGGTEAFF	TGTGCCTCCCTGGCGGGGGGCACTGAAGCTTTCTTT
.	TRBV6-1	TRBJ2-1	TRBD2	CASSGTSGSGNEQFF	TGTGCCAGCAGTGGGACTAGCGGGAGTGGCAATGAGCAGTTCTTC
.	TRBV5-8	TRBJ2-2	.	CASSSGWVGVNTGELFF	TGTGCCAGCAGCTCGGGGTGGGTCGGGGTGAACACCGGGGAGCTGTTTTTT
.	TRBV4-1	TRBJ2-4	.	CASSTREKGEFGAKNIQYF	TGCGCCAGCAGCACCCGGGAGAAAGGGGAGTTTGGGGCCAAAAACATTCAGTACTTC
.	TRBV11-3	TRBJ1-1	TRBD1	CASSSTIQGVTEAFF	TGTGCCAGCAGCTCAACTATCCAGGGGGTCACTGAAGCTTTCTTT
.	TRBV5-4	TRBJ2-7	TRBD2	CATGVVGGREGEQYF	TGTGCCACCGGTGTGGTGGGTGGGCGGGAGGGGGAGCAGTACTTC
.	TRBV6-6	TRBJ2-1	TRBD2	CASIPGGYNEQFF	TGTGCCAGCATCCCGGGAGGTTACAATGAGCAGTTCTTC
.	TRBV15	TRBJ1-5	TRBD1	CATSSTRDRTLQPQHF	TGTGCCACCAGCAGCACCCGGGACAGAACCTTGCAGCCCCAGCATTTT
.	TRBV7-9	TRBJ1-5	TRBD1	CASSLGKDREGNQPQHF	TGTGCCAGCAGCTTAGGAAAGGACAGGGAGGGCAATCAGCCCCAGCATTTT
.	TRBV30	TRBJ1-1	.	CAWAPAGDTEAFF	TGTGCCTGGGCCCCCGCCGGGGACACTGAAGCTTTCTTT
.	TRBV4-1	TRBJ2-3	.	CASSPGVDTQYF	TGCGCCAGCAGCCCGGGGGTGGATACGCAGTATTTT
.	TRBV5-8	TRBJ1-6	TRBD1	CASSPRDSYSPLHF	TGTGCCAGCAGCCCGCGGGACAGTTATTCACCCCTCCACTTT
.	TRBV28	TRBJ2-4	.	CASSFVPGGSIQYF	TGTGCCAGCAGTTTTGTGCCAGGGGGGAGCATTCAGTACTTC
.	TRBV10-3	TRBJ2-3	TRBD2	CAISEFSGRDTDTQYF	TGTGCCATCAGTGAGTTTAGCGGGAGAGATACAGATACGCAGTATTTT
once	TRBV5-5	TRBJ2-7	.	CASSLGGGPRDEQYF	TGTGCCAGCAGCTTGGGTGGCGGGCCTCGGGACGAGCAGTACTTC